This TCR beta chain was sequenced during a study of immune evolution from preneoplasia to lung adenocarcinoma. Libraries were prepared by immunoSEQ multiplex PCR; TCRdb keeps only in-frame clonotypes and omits some of them. The data hold 15,000 to 20,000 clones, with around nine tenths observed a single time. Per germline, CDR1 SGHVS and CDR2 FQNEAQ. The CDR3 loop spans 18 amino acids. V lost 0 bases and J 0 bases, leaving 17 bases between the germline ends. Comment on this clone: Its antigen is undetermined.

General study points: Compared with EGFR-mutant or double wild-type lesions, KRAS-mutant nodules were more clonal. Later-stage lesions seemingly showed higher T cell density and diversity than normal lung.

The specimen was FFPE invasive lung adenocarcinoma tissue. The V and J genes are TRBV7-8 and TRBJ1-2; D may be TRBD1 (6 bases). The TCR was taken from a person between 65 and 80 years old with invasive lung adenocarcinoma. The CDR3 DNA is TGTGCCAGCAGCTTAGCCCTAACTAACAGGGCAGCTAACTATGGCTACACCTTC. This gives the protein CASSLALTNRAANYGYTF.